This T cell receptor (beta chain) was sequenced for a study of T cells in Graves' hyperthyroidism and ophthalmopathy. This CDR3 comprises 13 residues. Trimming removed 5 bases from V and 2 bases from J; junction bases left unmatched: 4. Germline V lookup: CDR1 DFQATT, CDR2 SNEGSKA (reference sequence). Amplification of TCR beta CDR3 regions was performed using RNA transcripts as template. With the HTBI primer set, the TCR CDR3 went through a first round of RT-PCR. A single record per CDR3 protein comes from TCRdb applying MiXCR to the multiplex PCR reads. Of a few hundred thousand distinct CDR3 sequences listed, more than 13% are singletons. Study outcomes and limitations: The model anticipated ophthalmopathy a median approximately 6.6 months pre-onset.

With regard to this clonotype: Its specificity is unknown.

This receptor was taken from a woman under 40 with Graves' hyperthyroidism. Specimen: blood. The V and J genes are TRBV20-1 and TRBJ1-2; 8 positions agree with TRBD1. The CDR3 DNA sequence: TGCAGTGCTGCAGGGGGCAAGAACTATGGCTACACCTTC. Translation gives CSAAGGKNYGYTF.